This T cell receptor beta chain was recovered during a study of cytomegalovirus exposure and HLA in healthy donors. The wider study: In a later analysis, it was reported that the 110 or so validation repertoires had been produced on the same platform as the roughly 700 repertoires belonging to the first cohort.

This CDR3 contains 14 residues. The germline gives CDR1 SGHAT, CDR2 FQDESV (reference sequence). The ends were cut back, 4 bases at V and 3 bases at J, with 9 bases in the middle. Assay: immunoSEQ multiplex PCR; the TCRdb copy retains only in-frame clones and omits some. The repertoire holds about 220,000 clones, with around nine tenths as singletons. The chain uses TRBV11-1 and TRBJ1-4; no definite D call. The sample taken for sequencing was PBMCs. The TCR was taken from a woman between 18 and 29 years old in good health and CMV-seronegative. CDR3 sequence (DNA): TGTGCCAGCAGCTCAGGCCGGCCTAATGAAAAACTGTTTTTT. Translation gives CASSSGRPNEKLFF.